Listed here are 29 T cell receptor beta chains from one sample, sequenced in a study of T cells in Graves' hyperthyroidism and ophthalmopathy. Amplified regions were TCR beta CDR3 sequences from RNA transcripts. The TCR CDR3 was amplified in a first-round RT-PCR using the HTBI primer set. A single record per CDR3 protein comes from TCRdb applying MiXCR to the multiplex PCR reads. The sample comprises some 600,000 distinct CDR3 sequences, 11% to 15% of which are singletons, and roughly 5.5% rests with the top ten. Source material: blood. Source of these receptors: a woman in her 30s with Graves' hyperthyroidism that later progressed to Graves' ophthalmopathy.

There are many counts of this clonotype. The CDR3 DNA follows: TGTGCCAGCAGAGGACAGGCCAATCAGCCCCAGCATTTT. Translation gives CASRGQANQPQHF. The V call is TRBV6-1, the J call TRBJ1-5, with 7 bases fitting TRBD1. Germline V gene sequence: CDR1 MNHNS, CDR2 SASEGT. CDR3 length: 13 residues. V dropped 6 bases and J dropped 3; count of bases not matched to a gene: 2.

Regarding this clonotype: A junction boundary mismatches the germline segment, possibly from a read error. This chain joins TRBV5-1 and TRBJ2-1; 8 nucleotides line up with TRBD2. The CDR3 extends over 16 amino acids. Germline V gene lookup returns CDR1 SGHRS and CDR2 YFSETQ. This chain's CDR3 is CASSLVASGPYNGQFF. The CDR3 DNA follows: TGCGCCAGCAGCTTGGTGGCTAGCGGGCCCTACAATGGGCAGTTCTTC.

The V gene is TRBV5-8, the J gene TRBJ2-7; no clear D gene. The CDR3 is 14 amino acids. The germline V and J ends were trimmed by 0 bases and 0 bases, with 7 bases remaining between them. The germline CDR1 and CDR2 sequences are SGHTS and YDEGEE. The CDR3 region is CASSLGAPSYEQYF. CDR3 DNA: TGTGCCAGCAGCTTGGGGGCCCCCTCCTACGAGCAGTACTTC.

The CDR3, as DNA: TGTGCCAGCAGCTTGGCCAGGGTGGGGGAGCAGTACTTC. Its translation is CASSLARVGEQYF. The chain is built from TRBV5-5 and TRBJ2-7, with a weak D call TRBD1 (5 bases). V lost 0 bases, J lost 7 bases, and 11 bases lay in between. Germline lookup yields CDR1 SGHKS and CDR2 YYEKEE (reference sequence). CDR3 length: 13 amino acids.

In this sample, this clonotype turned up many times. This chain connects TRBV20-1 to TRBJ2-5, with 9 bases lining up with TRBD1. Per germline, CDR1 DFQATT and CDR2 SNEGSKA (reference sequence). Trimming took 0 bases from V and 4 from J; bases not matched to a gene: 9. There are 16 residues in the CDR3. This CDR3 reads CSARDLGGTGLETQYF. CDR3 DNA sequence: TGCAGTGCTAGAGATCTGGGCGGGACAGGGCTAGAGACCCAGTACTTC.

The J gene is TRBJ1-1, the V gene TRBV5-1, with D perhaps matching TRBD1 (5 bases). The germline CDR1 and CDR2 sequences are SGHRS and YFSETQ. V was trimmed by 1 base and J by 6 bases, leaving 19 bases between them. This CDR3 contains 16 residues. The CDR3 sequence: CASSLRGNRANSEAFF. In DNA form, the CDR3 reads TGCGCCAGCAGCTTGAGGGGAAATCGTGCTAACTCTGAAGCTTTCTTT. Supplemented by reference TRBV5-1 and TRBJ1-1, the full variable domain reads KAGVTQTPRYLIKTRGQQVTLSCSPISGHRSVSWYQQTPGQGLQFLFEYFSETQRNKGNFPGRFSGRQFSNSRSEMNVSTLELGDSALYLCASSLRGNRANSEAFFGQGTRLTVV.

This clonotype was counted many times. The CDR3 bases are TGTGCCAGCAGCTTAGTTCGGGCAGGGGCGTCGAACACTGAAGCTTTCTTT. Translating it yields CASSLVRAGASNTEAFF. V gene TRBV7-8 combines with J gene TRBJ1-1; possible D gene TRBD1, 6 bases. CDR1 and CDR2 from the germline V gene are SGHVS and FQNEAQ. This CDR3 is built from 17 residues. Deletions cut 1 base from V and 1 base from J, with 16 bases between.

The CDR3: CSVMGMDSQETQYF. The CDR3 nucleotides are TGCAGCGTTATGGGTATGGACAGTCAAGAGACCCAGTACTTC. V usage is TRBV29-1 and J usage is TRBJ2-5, with D possibly TRBD1 on 6 matching bases. Trimming left V 5 bases short and J 2 bases short, with 15 bases between. The CDR3 contains 14 residues. The germline V gene encodes CDR1 SQVTM and CDR2 ANQGSEA.

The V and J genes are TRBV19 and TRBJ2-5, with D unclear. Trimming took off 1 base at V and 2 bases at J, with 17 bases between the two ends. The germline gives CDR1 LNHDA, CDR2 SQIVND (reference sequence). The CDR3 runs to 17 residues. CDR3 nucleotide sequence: TGTGCCAGTAGTATAGGGCCGGTAGGCTGGGCACAAGAGACCCAGTACTTC. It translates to CASSIGPVGWAQETQYF.

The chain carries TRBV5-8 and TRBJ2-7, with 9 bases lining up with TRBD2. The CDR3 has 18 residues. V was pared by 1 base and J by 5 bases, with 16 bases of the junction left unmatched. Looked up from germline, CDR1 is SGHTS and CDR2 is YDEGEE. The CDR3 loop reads CASSLLPLAGGPGHEQYF. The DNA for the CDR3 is TGTGCCAGCAGCTTGTTGCCCCTCGCGGGAGGGCCTGGACACGAGCAGTACTTC.

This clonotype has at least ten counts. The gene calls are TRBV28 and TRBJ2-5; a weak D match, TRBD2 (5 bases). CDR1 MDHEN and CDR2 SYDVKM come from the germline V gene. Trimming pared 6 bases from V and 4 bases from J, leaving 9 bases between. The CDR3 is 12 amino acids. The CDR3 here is CASSGVLETQYF. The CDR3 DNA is TGTGCCAGCAGCGGGGTATTAGAGACCCAGTACTTC.

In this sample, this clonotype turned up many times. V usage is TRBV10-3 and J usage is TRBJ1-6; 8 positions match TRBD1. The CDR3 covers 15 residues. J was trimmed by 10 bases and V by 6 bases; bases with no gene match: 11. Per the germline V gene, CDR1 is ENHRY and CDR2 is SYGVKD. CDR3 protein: CAIRGTGRGESPLHF. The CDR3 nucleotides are TGTGCCATCAGGGGGACAGGTCGAGGGGAATCACCCCTCCACTTT.

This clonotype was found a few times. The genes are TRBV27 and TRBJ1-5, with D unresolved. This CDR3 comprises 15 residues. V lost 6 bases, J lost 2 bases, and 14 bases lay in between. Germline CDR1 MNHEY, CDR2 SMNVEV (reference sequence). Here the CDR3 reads CASSNLGQGNQPQHF. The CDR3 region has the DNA TGTGCCAGCAGCAACCTCGGGCAGGGCAATCAGCCCCAGCATTTT.

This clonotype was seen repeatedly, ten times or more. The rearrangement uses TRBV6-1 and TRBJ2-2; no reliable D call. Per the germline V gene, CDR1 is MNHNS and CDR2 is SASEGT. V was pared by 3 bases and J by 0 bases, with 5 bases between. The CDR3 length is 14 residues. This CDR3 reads CASSDTPNTGELFF. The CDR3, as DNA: TGTGCCAGCAGTGACACCCCGAACACCGGGGAGCTGTTTTTT.

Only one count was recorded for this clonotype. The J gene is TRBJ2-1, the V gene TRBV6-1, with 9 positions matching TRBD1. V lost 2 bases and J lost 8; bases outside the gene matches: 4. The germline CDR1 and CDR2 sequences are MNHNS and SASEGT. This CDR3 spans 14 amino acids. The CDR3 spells CASSESGQGHEQFF. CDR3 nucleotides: TGTGCCAGCAGTGAAAGCGGACAGGGGCATGAGCAGTTCTTC.

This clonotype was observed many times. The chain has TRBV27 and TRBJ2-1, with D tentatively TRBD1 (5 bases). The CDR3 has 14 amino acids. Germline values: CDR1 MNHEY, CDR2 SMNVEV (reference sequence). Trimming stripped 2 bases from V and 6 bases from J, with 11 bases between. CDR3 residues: CASSLQGLLNEQFF. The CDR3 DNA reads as TGTGCCAGCAGTTTACAGGGTCTACTCAATGAGCAGTTCTTC.

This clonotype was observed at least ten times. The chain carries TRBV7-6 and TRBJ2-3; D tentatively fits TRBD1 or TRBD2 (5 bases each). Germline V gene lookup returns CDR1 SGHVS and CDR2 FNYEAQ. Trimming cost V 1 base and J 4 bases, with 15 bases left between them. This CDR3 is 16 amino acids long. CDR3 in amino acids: CASSLGRGATADTQYF. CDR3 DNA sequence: TGTGCCAGCAGCTTAGGCAGAGGGGCAACGGCAGATACGCAGTATTTT.

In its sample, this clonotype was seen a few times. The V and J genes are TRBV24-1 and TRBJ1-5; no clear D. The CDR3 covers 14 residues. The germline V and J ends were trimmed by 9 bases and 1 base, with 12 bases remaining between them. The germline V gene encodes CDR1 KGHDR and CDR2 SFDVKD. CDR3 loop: CATSEGGSNQPQHF. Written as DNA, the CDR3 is TGTGCCACCTCCGAGGGAGGAAGCAATCAGCCCCAGCATTTT.

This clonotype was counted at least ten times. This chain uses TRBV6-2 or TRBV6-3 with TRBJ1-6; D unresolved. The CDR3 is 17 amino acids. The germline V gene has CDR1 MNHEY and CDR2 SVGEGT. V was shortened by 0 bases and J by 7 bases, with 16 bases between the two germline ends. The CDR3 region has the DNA TGTGCCAGCAGTTACTCCGGGGATAACCTAGGAAATTCACCCCTCCACTTT. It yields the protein CASSYSGDNLGNSPLHF.

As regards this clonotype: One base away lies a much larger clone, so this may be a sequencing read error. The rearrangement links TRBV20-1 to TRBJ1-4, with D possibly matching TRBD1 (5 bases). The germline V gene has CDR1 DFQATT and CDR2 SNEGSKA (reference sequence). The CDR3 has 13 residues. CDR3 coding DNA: TGCAGTGCTATGCAGGGAACTAATGGAAAACTGTTTTTT. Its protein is CSAMQGTNGKLFF.

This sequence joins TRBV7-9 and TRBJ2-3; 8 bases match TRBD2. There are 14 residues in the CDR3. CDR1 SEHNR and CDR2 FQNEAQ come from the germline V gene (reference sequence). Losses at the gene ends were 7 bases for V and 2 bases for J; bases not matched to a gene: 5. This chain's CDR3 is CASTPGGATDTQYF. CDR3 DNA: TGTGCCAGCACCCCCGGGGGGGCCACAGATACGCAGTATTTT.

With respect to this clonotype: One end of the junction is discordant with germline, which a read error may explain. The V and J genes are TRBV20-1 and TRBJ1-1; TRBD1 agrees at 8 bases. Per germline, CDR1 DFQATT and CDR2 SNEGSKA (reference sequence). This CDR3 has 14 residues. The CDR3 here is CSARDRGTNTEAFF. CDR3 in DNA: TGCAGTGCCAGAGACAGGGGAACGAACACTGAAGCTTTCTTT.

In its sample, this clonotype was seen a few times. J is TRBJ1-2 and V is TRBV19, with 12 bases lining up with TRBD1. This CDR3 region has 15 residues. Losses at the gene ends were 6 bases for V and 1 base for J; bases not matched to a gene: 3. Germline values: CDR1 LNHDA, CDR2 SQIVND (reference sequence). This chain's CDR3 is CASSGDRGLNYGYTF. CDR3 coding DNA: TGTGCCAGTAGCGGGGACAGGGGGCTTAACTATGGCTACACCTTC. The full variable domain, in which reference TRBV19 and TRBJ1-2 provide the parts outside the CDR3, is DGGITQSPKYLFRKEGQNVTLSCEQNLNHDAMYWYRQDPGQGLRLIYYSQIVNDFQKGDIAEGYSVSREKKESFPLTVTSAQKNPTAFYLCASSGDRGLNYGYTFGSGTRLTVV.

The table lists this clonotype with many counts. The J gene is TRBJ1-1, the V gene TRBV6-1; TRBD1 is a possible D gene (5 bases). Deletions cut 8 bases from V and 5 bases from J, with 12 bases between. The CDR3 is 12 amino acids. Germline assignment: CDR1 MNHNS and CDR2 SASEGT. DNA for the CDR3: TGTGCCAGCGGGGGGATGTATACTGAAGCTTTCTTT. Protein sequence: CASGGMYTEAFF.

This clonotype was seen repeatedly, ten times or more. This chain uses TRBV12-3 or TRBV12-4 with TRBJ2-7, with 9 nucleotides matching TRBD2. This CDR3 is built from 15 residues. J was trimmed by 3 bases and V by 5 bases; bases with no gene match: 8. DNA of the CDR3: TGTGCCAGCAGTCTAGGCGGGAGGGCGAGCTACGAGCAGTACTTC. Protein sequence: CASSLGGRASYEQYF.

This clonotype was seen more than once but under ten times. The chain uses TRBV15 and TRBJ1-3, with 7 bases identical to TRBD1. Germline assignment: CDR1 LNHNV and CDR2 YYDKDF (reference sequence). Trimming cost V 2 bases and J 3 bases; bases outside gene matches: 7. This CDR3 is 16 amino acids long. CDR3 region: CATSRPEGGYGNTIYF. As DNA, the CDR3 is TGTGCCACCAGCAGACCAGAAGGGGGCTATGGAAACACCATATATTTT.

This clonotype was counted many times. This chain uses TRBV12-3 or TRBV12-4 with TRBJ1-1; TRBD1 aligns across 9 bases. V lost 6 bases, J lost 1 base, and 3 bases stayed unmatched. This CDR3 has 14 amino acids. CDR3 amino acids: CASSGQGWNTEAFF. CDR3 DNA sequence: TGTGCCAGCAGCGGACAGGGGTGGAACACTGAAGCTTTCTTT.

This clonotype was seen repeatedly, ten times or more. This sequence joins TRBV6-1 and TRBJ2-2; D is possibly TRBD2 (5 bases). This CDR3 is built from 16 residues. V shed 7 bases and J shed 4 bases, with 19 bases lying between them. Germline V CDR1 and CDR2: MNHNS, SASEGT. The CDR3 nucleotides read TGTGCCAGCATAGCAGGACCTGCCGAGGGCACCGGGGAGCTGTTTTTT. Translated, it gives CASIAGPAEGTGELFF.

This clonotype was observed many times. The CDR3 protein is CAWTGGQNYGYTF. CDR3 nucleotide sequence: TGTGCCTGGACAGGGGGTCAAAACTATGGCTACACCTTC. This chain links TRBV30 with TRBJ1-2, with 7 bases that match TRBD1. Looked up from germline, CDR1 is GTSNPN and CDR2 is SVGIG (reference sequence). J lost 2 bases, V lost 4 bases, and 4 bases had no gene match. The CDR3 has 13 amino acids. Filled out from reference TRBV30 and TRBJ1-2, the complete variable domain reads SQTIHQWPATLVQPVGSPLSLECTVEGTSNPNLYWYRQAAGRGLQLLFYSVGIGQISSEVPQNLSASRPQDRQFILSSKKLLLSDSGFYLCAWTGGQNYGYTFGSGTRLTVV.